Detailed here is one T cell receptor (beta chain). Authors' analysis steps: By means of reference gene primer amplification, nucleated cell counts were estimated. Repertoires were generated with immunoSEQ multiplex PCR, while TCRdb's copy carries only in-frame clones and drops some. V, J and clone size reflect that table, while D and trimming were determined from the DNA. The sample lists 150,000 to 250,000 clones; approximately 83% were seen once. CDR1 is SGHTA and CDR2 is FQGNSA in the germline V gene. V gave up 4 bases and J gave up 11 bases; unmatched junction bases: 13. The CDR3 is made up of 15 amino acids. This specimen comes from a study of blood T cell repertoires in COVID-19. Membership in each cohort depended on participant-reported clinical history.

Material for sequencing was PBMCs or T cells enriched from blood (not recorded which). The rearrangement links TRBV7-2 to TRBJ2-7, with 11 bases aligning to TRBD1. The clonotype originates from a man aged 35-49 years who had recovered from COVID-19. The CDR3 loop is CASSSPTWTGGLKYF. The CDR3 DNA reads TGTGCCAGCAGCTCCCCAACCTGGACAGGGGGCCTGAAGTACTTC.